These 8 T cell receptor beta chains were all obtained from the same sample, sequenced in a study of cytomegalovirus exposure and HLA in healthy donors. The PCR employed 60 Vbeta primers together with 13 Jbeta primers. Profiled with immunoSEQ multiplex PCR; TCRdb holds only in-frame clones, not every one. Here the sample spans 95,000 to 110,000 clones, over 60% being singletons. Sequencing was performed on PBMCs. These receptors all stem from a woman aged 18-29 years in good health and CMV-seropositive.

The rearrangement links TRBV30 to TRBJ2-7; TRBD2 might be the D (5 bases). The CDR3 loop spans 13 amino acids. Germline lookup yields CDR1 GTSNPN and CDR2 SVGIG (reference sequence). V was trimmed by 3 bases and J by 3 bases, leaving 12 bases between them. The CDR3 region is CAWSKNGGYEQYF. The CDR3 nucleotides are TGTGCCTGGAGCAAGAATGGAGGCTACGAGCAGTACTTC. The entire variable domain, with the rest obtained from reference TRBV30 and TRBJ2-7, is as follows: SQTIHQWPATLVQPVGSPLSLECTVEGTSNPNLYWYRQAAGRGLQLLFYSVGIGQISSEVPQNLSASRPQDRQFILSSKKLLLSDSGFYLCAWSKNGGYEQYFGPGTRLTVT.

This clone was counted only a few times. At one end, the junction sequence differs from germline, possibly due to a read error. This chain links TRBV7-7 with TRBJ2-1, with TRBD2 matching over 10 bases. Germline V CDR1 and CDR2: SSHAT, FNYEAQ (reference sequence). This CDR3 is built from 15 residues. Here the CDR3 reads CASSLGLAGVHEQFF. Written as DNA, the CDR3 is TGTGCTAGCAGCTTAGGGCTAGCGGGAGTCCATGAGCAGTTCTTC. Based on the CDR3 plus reference TRBV7-7 and TRBJ2-1, the full variable domain is GAGVSQSPRYKVTKRGQDVTLRCDPISSHATLYWYQQALGQGPEFLTYFNYEAQPDKSGLPSDRFSAERPEGSISTLTIQRTEQRDSAMYRCASSLGLAGVHEQFFGPGTRLTVL.

The chain joins TRBV27 to TRBJ2-7; D remains ambiguous. CDR3 length: 14 amino acids. V lost 0 bases to trimming and J lost 5 bases, with 11 bases between them. Germline V gene lookup returns CDR1 MNHEY and CDR2 SMNVEV (reference sequence). The CDR3 DNA reads as TGTGCCAGCAGTTTATCTGATCCGGTTCACGAGCAGTACTTC. It specifies CASSLSDPVHEQYF.

This chain joins TRBV7-9 and TRBJ2-2; no clear D. This CDR3 contains 14 residues. The germline V gene encodes CDR1 SEHNR and CDR2 FQNEAQ (reference sequence). V lost 1 base and J 4 bases, leaving 7 bases between the germline ends. The CDR3 sequence: CASSLELSTGELFF. In DNA form, the CDR3 reads TGTGCCAGCAGCTTAGAATTGAGCACCGGGGAGCTGTTTTTT.

The CDR3 loop is CASSPSGQGSGDYEQYF. The DNA of the CDR3 is TGTGCCAGCAGCCCCTCGGGGCAGGGGAGCGGGGACTACGAGCAGTACTTC. This rearrangement joins TRBV14 to TRBJ2-7, with TRBD2 as a possible D gene (7 bases). The CDR3 spans 17 residues. From germline, CDR1 is SGHDN and CDR2 FVKESK. V lost 4 bases and J lost 3, with 22 bases in between.

The rearrangement joins TRBV7-6 to TRBJ2-1, with D possibly being TRBD2 (6 bases). Germline V gives CDR1 SGHVS, CDR2 FNYEAQ. The CDR3 runs to 17 residues. The V and J ends lost 3 bases and 0 bases respectively, with 15 bases between them. The CDR3 bases are TGTGCCAGCAGCTTGGGGGGATATATAAGCTCCTACAATGAGCAGTTCTTC. As protein: CASSLGGYISSYNEQFF.

The chain employs TRBV2 and TRBJ2-1, with D possibly being TRBD2 (6 bases). V lost 7 bases and J 0 bases, leaving 13 bases between the germline ends. The CDR3 has 15 residues. In germline, CDR1 is SNHLY, CDR2 FYNNEI. The CDR3 loop is CASNRELSSYNEQFF. CDR3 DNA: TGTGCCAGCAACCGGGAGCTAAGCTCCTACAATGAGCAGTTCTTC.

The chain uses TRBV19 and TRBJ2-7, with TRBD1 matching 7 bases. Per germline, CDR1 LNHDA and CDR2 SQIVND (reference sequence). Trimming at V came to 4 bases and at J to 6 bases, leaving 9 bases not matched to a gene. CDR3 length equals 14 residues. In DNA form, the CDR3 reads TGTGCCAGTAGTAGCCAACAGGGGATTGGCGAGCAGTACTTC. This gives the protein CASSSQQGIGEQYF.